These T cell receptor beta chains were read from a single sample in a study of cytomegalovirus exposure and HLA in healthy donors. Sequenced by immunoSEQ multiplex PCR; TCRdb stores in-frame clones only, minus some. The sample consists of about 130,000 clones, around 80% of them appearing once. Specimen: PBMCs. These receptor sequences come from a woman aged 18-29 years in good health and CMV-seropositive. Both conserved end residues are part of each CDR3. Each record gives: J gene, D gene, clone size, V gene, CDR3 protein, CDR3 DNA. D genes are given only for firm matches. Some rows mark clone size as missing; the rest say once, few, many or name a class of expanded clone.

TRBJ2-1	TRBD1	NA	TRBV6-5	CASSYWTGTENEQFF	TGTGCCAGCAGTTACTGGACAGGGACCGAAAATGAGCAGTTCTTC
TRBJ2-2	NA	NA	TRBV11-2	CASSLVILVGGANTGELFF	TGTGCCAGCAGCTTAGTCATTTTAGTAGGGGGGGCGAACACCGGGGAGCTGTTTTTT
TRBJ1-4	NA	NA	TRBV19	CAAGRDVDEKLFF	TGTGCCGCGGGAAGGGACGTCGATGAAAAACTGTTTTTT
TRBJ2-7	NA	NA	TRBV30	CAWSQLPREQYF	TGTGCCTGGAGTCAATTGCCTCGGGAGCAGTACTTC
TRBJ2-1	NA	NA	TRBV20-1	CSARGDNEQFF	TGCAGTGCTAGAGGCGACAATGAGCAGTTCTTC
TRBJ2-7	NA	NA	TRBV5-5	CASSFSYEQYF	TGTGCCAGCAGCTTTTCGTACGAGCAGTACTTC
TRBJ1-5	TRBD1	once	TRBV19	CASSLMTGGNQPQHF	TGTGCCAGTTCACTCATGACAGGGGGGAATCAGCCCCAGCATTTT
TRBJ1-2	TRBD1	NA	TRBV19	CASSMAWDRGLGDGYTF	TGTGCCAGTAGTATGGCCTGGGACAGGGGGCTAGGTGATGGCTACACCTTC
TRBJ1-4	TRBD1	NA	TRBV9	CASSEGTGAHLKLFF	TGTGCCAGCAGCGAGGGGACAGGGGCCCACTTGAAACTGTTTTTT
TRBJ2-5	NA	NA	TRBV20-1	CSARPLETQYF	TGCAGTGCTAGACCACTGGAGACCCAGTACTTC
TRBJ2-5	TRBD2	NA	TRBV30	CAWQRGTTKETQYF	TGTGCCTGGCAGCGGGGGACTACTAAAGAGACCCAGTACTTC
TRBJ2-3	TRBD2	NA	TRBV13	CASSLVAAGEFTDTQYF	TGTGCCAGCAGCTTAGTAGCTGCGGGGGAGTTTACAGATACGCAGTATTTT
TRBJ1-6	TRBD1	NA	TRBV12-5	CASGSGTDNSPLHF	TGTGCTAGTGGTTCCGGGACAGATAATTCACCCCTCCACTTT
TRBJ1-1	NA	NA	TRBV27	CASSLSSGTSTEAFF	TGTGCCAGCAGTTTATCCTCCGGTACGAGCACTGAAGCTTTCTTT
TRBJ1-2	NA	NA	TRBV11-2	CASSLVSQGSPGYTF	TGTGCCAGCAGCTTAGTTTCCCAGGGGAGCCCTGGCTACACCTTC
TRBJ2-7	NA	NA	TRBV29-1	CSVEGRAGSEQYF	TGCAGCGTTGAAGGTAGGGCGGGGAGCGAGCAGTACTTC
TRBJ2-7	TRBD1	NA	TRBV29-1	CSVEQGPDEQYF	TGCAGCGTCGAACAGGGGCCGGACGAGCAGTACTTC
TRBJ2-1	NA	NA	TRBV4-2	CASSQDWANEQFF	TGTGCCAGCAGCCAAGATTGGGCGAATGAGCAGTTCTTC
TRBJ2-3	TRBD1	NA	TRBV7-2	CASSPSAGGKDTQYF	TGTGCCAGCAGCCCCTCGGCAGGGGGCAAAGATACGCAGTATTTT
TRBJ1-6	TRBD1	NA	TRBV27	CASSYRTGGRKSPLHF	TGTGCCAGCAGTTATCGGACAGGGGGCAGAAAATCACCCCTCCACTTT
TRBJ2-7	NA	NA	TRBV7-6	CASSLGLNRVSDEQYF	TGTGCCAGCAGCTTAGGGTTAAACAGGGTGTCTGACGAGCAGTACTTC
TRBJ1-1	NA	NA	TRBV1	CTSSQDITGHTEAFF	TGCACCAGCAGCCAAGATATAACAGGGCATACTGAAGCTTTCTTT
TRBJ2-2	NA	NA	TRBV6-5	CASSYSAGLNTGELFF	TGTGCCAGCAGTTACTCGGCGGGACTGAACACCGGGGAGCTGTTTTTT
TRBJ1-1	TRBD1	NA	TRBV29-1	CSVRQGARNTEAFF	TGCAGCGTGCGACAGGGGGCTCGGAACACTGAAGCTTTCTTT
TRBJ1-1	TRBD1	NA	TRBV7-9	CSSSLDVLQGEAFF	TGTTCCAGCAGCTTAGATGTCTTACAGGGGGAAGCTTTCTTT